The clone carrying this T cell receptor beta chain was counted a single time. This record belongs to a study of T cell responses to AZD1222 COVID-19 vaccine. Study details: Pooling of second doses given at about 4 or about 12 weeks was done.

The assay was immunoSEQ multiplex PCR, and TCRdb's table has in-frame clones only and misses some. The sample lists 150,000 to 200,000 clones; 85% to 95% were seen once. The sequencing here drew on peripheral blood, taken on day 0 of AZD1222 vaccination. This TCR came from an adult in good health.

This chain's CDR3 is CASSLPWPFYGYTF. The CDR3 DNA reads as TGTGCCAGCAGTCTGCCCTGGCCCTTTTATGGCTACACCTTC. This sequence joins TRBV28 and TRBJ1-2; D is unresolved. Germline V gene sequence: CDR1 MDHEN, CDR2 SYDVKM. The V end was cut by 5 bases, the J end by 5 bases, with 15 bases between. The CDR3 consists of 14 residues.